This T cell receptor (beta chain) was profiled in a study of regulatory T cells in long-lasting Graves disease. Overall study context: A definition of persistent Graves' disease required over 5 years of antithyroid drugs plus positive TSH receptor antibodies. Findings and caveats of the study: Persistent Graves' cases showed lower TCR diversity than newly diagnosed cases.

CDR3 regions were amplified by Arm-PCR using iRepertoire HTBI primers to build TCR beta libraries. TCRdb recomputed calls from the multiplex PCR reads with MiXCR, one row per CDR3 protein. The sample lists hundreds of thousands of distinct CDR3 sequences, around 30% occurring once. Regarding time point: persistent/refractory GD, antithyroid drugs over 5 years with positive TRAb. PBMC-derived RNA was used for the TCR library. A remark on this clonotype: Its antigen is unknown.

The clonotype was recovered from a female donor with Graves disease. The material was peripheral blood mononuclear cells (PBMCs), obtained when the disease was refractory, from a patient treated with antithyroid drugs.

CDR3: CASSRGGLAGRADEQYF. CDR3 DNA: TGTGCCAGTAGTCGGGGTGGGCTAGCGGGACGTGCGGACGAGCAGTACTTC. The chain joins TRBV19 to TRBJ2-7; TRBD2 aligns across 9 bases. Per germline, CDR1 LNHDA and CDR2 SQIVND (reference sequence). This CDR3 has 17 residues. V lost 5 bases to trimming and J lost 5 bases; unmatched junction nucleotides: 16.